This passage covers 21 T cell receptor beta chains from one sample sequenced in a study of regulatory T cells in long-lasting Graves disease. As to time point: newly diagnosed GD, antithyroid drugs for less than 3 months. Scientists built the TCR library using RNA that was extracted from PBMCs. Arm-PCR of CDR3 regions and iRepertoire HTBI primers were used to build TCR beta libraries. A single record per CDR3 protein comes from TCRdb applying MiXCR to the multiplex PCR reads. Here the sample spans 350,000 to 450,000 distinct CDR3 sequences, about 15% being singletons. These same records also appear under a second study, on T cells in Graves' hyperthyroidism and ophthalmopathy.

The source was peripheral blood mononuclear cells (PBMCs), collected at new diagnosis, from a patient treated with antithyroid drugs. The receptors here all came from a woman aged 40-49 years with Graves disease.

The CDR3 reads CAIRPQGGNEQFF. In nucleotides, the CDR3 is TGTGCCATCAGGCCCCAGGGGGGCAATGAGCAGTTCTTC. The gene calls are TRBV10-3 and TRBJ2-1, with D perhaps TRBD1 (7 bases). Germline CDR1 is ENHRY and CDR2 is SYGVKD. This CDR3 is 13 amino acids long. V was cut by 6 bases and J by 6 bases, with 12 bases left in between.

The table lists this clonotype with many counts. CDR3 sequence reads: CASSFGGEPYEQYF. The CDR3 DNA reads TGTGCCAGCAGCTTCGGGGGGGAACCCTACGAGCAGTACTTC. The chain joins TRBV12-3 or TRBV12-4 to TRBJ2-7; 8 bases agree with TRBD2. The length of the CDR3 is 14 residues. J lost 2 bases, V lost 6 bases, and 6 bases had no gene match.

This clonotype was found many times. This chain links TRBV30 with TRBJ1-2; D unclear. The CDR3 runs 12 residues. The germline V gene encodes CDR1 GTSNPN and CDR2 SVGIG (reference sequence). The V gene lost 0 bases and the J gene lost 2 bases, with 4 bases spanning the gap. The CDR3 sequence is CAWSVRNYGYTF. The CDR3, as DNA: TGTGCCTGGAGTGTACGGAACTATGGCTACACCTTC.

This clonotype was observed a handful of times. This CDR3 is missing its conserved last phenylalanine or tryptophan, likely due to a read error. This sequence joins TRBV20-1 and TRBJ2-5; D not certain. The CDR3 runs 13 residues. Germline CDR1 DFQATT, CDR2 SNEGSKA (reference sequence). Deletions cut 4 bases from V and 3 bases from J, with 12 bases between. The CDR3 loop reads CSATWVSEETQYL. The DNA for the CDR3 is TGCAGTGCTACTTGGGTCAGCGAAGAGACCCAGTACCTC.

Ten or more counts support this clonotype. V usage is TRBV28 and J usage is TRBJ2-7, with 7 positions matching TRBD1. J lost 0 bases, V lost 2 bases, and 4 bases had no gene match. Germline V CDR1 and CDR2: MDHEN, SYDVKM. The CDR3 has 15 residues. The CDR3 nucleotides are TGTGCCAGCAGTTTAGAGGACAGGATCTCCTACGAGCAGTACTTC. This gives the protein CASSLEDRISYEQYF.

On this clonotype itself: One end of the junction is discordant with germline, which a read error may explain. The V call is TRBV18, the J call TRBJ1-5; D is ambiguous. The germline V gene has CDR1 KGHSH and CDR2 LQKENI. The CDR3 covers 13 residues. The CDR3 DNA follows: TGTGCCAGCTCACCCGATAGCAATCAGCCCCGGCATTTT. Protein product: CASSPDSNQPRHF.

This clonotype was observed a handful of times. A much larger clonotype is one base distant, so this may be a read error. The chain recombines TRBV5-5 with TRBJ2-1; 11 nucleotides line up with TRBD2. This CDR3 is 15 amino acids long. Germline CDR1 and CDR2: SGHKS and YYEKEE (reference sequence). The V gene end was trimmed by 4 bases and the J gene end by 8 bases; junction bases not matched to a gene: 8. CDR3 coding DNA: TGTGCCAGCAGCGGTAGCGGGAGGGCCCCGGATGAGCAGTTCTTC. Translated: CASSGSGRAPDEQFF.

This clonotype was found a few times. The junction departs from germline at one end; a sequencing error may be responsible. The J gene is TRBJ1-1, the V gene TRBV12-3 or TRBV12-4, with TRBD1 as a possible D gene (6 bases). This CDR3 contains 14 residues. CDR3 DNA: TGTGCCAGCAGTCCCGGGACACTGAACACTGGAGCTTTCTTT. It codes for CASSPGTLNTGAFF.

A few counts support this clonotype. This chain joins TRBV4-1 and TRBJ2-2; 14 nucleotides match TRBD2. Losses at the gene ends were 8 bases for V and 1 base for J; bases not matched to a gene: 6. The CDR3 extends over 17 amino acids. The V gene's germline CDR1 is MGHRA and CDR2 YSYEKL. CDR3 coding DNA: TGCGCCAGCCGCCCGGGACTAGCGGGAGTGAACACCGGGGAGCTGTTTTTT. Its protein product is CASRPGLAGVNTGELFF.

There are many counts of this clonotype. V is TRBV20-1 and J is TRBJ2-7; a weak D match, TRBD1 (6 bases). The CDR3 contains 16 residues. Trimming stripped 0 bases from V and 1 base from J, with 16 bases between. CDR1 and CDR2 (germline): DFQATT, SNEGSKA (reference sequence). CDR3 nucleotides: TGCAGTGCTAGAGATCGGGCAGGACAGCAATCCTACGAGCAGTACTTC. This encodes CSARDRAGQQSYEQYF.

In its sample, this clonotype was seen many times. The rearrangement joins TRBV4-3 to TRBJ2-7; 8 positions agree with TRBD1. Germline V gives CDR1 LGHNA, CDR2 YSLEER. The CDR3 has 16 amino acids. With V trimmed by 4 bases and J by 2 bases, 10 bases remained unmatched. In nucleotides, the CDR3 is TGCGCCAGCAGCCTCGACCCGCCAGGGGGCCCCTACGAGCAGTACTTC. This translates into CASSLDPPGGPYEQYF.

This clonotype came up a few times. The rearrangement links TRBV7-9 to TRBJ1-2; the D gene is possibly TRBD1 (6 bases). Trimming removed 1 base from V and 5 bases from J, with 14 bases in between. CDR3 length: 15 residues. Germline CDR1 is SEHNR and CDR2 is FQNEAQ (reference sequence). The CDR3 DNA sequence: TGTGCCAGCAGCTTAGGGGGGACACGACCATATGGCTACACCTTC. Amino acid sequence: CASSLGGTRPYGYTF.

J is TRBJ2-7 and V is TRBV2, with TRBD2 matching 7 bases. Unmatched junction bases numbered 15, after V lost 3 bases and J lost 4 bases. Germline CDR1 reads SNHLY; CDR2 reads FYNNEI. This CDR3 comprises 17 residues. Here the CDR3 DNA reads TGTGCCAGCAGTGAGTCCCTCGGGGCGGGAGCCATATACGAGCAGTACTTC. Encoded protein: CASSESLGAGAIYEQYF.

This clonotype has at least ten counts. The J gene is TRBJ2-3, the V gene TRBV19, with D maybe TRBD2 (6 bases). Trimming cost V 6 bases and J 6 bases, with 16 bases left between them. CDR3 length equals 14 residues. Germline-derived CDR1 and CDR2 are LNHDA and SQIVND (reference sequence). The CDR3, as DNA: TGTGCCAGTAGGCCCCTAGAGGCGGGGGATACGCAGTATTTT. This codes for CASRPLEAGDTQYF.

Only a few counts were recorded for this clonotype. This chain links TRBV29-1 with TRBJ2-1, with 12 nucleotides matching TRBD2. This CDR3 has 16 amino acids. CDR1 and CDR2 (germline): SQVTM, ANQGSEA. The J segment lost 2 bases and the V segment lost 4 bases, leaving 6 bases of the junction unmatched. The CDR3 protein is CSVVLAGGTTYNEQFF. In nucleotides, the CDR3 is TGCAGCGTTGTACTAGCGGGAGGAACCACCTACAATGAGCAGTTCTTC.

This clonotype has ten or more counts. This rearrangement joins TRBV12-3 or TRBV12-4 to TRBJ2-1, with D tentatively TRBD1 (6 bases). Trimming took 4 bases from V and 6 from J, leaving 10 bases between them. The CDR3 consists of 13 residues. The CDR3 loop is CASSYPQGNEQFF. The CDR3 DNA reads as TGTGCCAGCAGTTATCCACAGGGCAATGAGCAGTTCTTC.

This clonotype occurred many times. The chain carries TRBV12-3 or TRBV12-4 and TRBJ1-2; D uncertain. This CDR3 has 13 amino acids. The V end was cut by 6 bases, the J end by 4 bases, with 12 bases between. CDR3 protein: CASSYDGVYGYTF. CDR3 DNA: TGTGCCAGCAGCTACGACGGAGTCTATGGCTACACCTTC.

In its sample, this clonotype was seen many times. The DNA for the CDR3 is TGTGCCAGCAGTCCCTCGACTAGCGGGAGCCTCCCCTACGAGCAGTACTTC. Its translation: CASSPSTSGSLPYEQYF. The V and J genes are TRBV12-3 or TRBV12-4 and TRBJ2-7; 12 bases are shared with TRBD2. J lost 2 bases, V lost 5 bases, and 10 bases had no gene match. The CDR3 spans 17 residues.

This clonotype was seen at least ten times. The gene calls are TRBV2 and TRBJ2-1, with D unclear. This CDR3 is 12 amino acids long. Germline CDR1 and CDR2: SNHLY and FYNNEI. Trimming left V 4 bases short and J 6 bases short, with 7 bases between. CDR3 loop: CASSVLVNEQFF. The CDR3 DNA reads as TGTGCCAGCAGTGTTCTAGTCAATGAGCAGTTCTTC.

This clonotype came up many times. CDR3 in DNA: TGTGCCAGCAGCTTAGACCGGGGATCCACCCAGGTTCAGTACTTC. This codes for CASSLDRGSTQVQYF. The rearrangement uses TRBV11-3 and TRBJ2-4; D might be TRBD2 (5 bases). The CDR3 loop spans 15 amino acids. Germline V gene data show CDR1 as SGHNT and CDR2 as YENEEA. The V and J ends lost 0 bases and 11 bases respectively, with 17 bases between them. The full variable domain, its missing parts supplied by reference TRBV11-3 and TRBJ2-4, is EAGVVQSPRYKIIEKKQPVAFWCNPISGHNTLYWYLQNLGQGPELLIRYENEEAVDDSQLPKDRFSAERLKGVDSTLKIQPAELGDSAVYLCASSLDRGSTQVQYFGAGTRLSVL.

In its sample, this clonotype was seen many times. The chain combines TRBV10-2 with TRBJ2-2; D may be TRBD2 (6 bases). The CDR3 runs 15 residues. V was trimmed by 8 bases and J by 2 bases, leaving 15 bases between them. From germline, CDR1 is WSHSY and CDR2 SAAADI. The CDR3 protein is CASGGAAVNTGELFF. CDR3 sequence (DNA): TGCGCCAGCGGAGGGGCCGCAGTTAACACCGGGGAGCTGTTTTTT.